This T cell receptor beta chain is from a study of blood T cell repertoires in COVID-19. CDR3 length equals 13 residues. CDR1 LGHDT and CDR2 YNNKEL come from the germline V gene (reference sequence). V was clipped by 5 bases and J by 10 bases, with 12 bases between them. This clone was recorded a few times. Sequencing was performed with immunoSEQ multiplex PCR; in TCRdb, only in-frame clones are kept and a portion is missing. The sample contains 150,000 to 200,000 clones, about 89% of which appear only once. This sequence originates from a man aged 55 to 69 with acute or convalescent COVID-19. Sequencing used peripheral blood. The chain joins TRBV3-1 (or the pseudogene TRBV3-2) to TRBJ1-6; D not resolved. The chain's CDR3 is CASSTRGGSPLHF. The CDR3 DNA sequence: TGTGCCAGCAGCACCCGAGGAGGGTCACCCCTCCACTTT.